The sequence of this T cell receptor beta chain was determined in a study of T cell responses to AZD1222 COVID-19 vaccine (dated by TCRdb to the early 2020s). For context, the study as a whole: A total of 230 to 250 trial participants underwent TCR sequencing, of whom approximately 210 received two doses of AZD1222 and some 26 received two doses of the MenACWY control vaccine. Trial participants were enrolled into age subgroups of 18-55, 56-69 and 70-plus years, which contained around 150, 29 and 61 TCR-sequenced participants, respectively. Paper-wide results and their limitations: Only a handful of AZD1222 recipients were SARS-CoV-2 seropositive at baseline, limiting conclusions about previously exposed vaccinees. After two AZD1222 doses, spike-specific TCR breadth and depth were significantly higher than at day 0 and than in MenACWY recipients. Because no samples from the day 14 peak response were available, repertoires could be characterized only after the peak T cell response. Reportedly, close to half of the unique spike-specific TCRs recognized epitopes lying outside the regions that are mutated in the B.1.351 and B.1.1.7 variants. CD4 TCRs associated with the vaccine covered the entire spike protein, and the dominant responses were in regions 160-218 and 743-854. Most participants were white British and females outnumbered males, and the authors suggested that clonal diversity may have been underestimated. The 56-69-year group was small, and its depth increase did not reach significance, likely because of low power.

The CDR3 has 17 amino acids, counting the end cysteine and phenylalanine. The kept DNA is CDR3 alone, 51 bases in frame from the first base. The germline V gene (reference sequence) specifies SEHNR as CDR1 and FQNEAQ as CDR2. Compared with germline, V lacks 1 base and J lacks 1 base; bases without a gene match: 6. Interpreted using the paper, the time point label stands for: about 28 days (+/-7) after the second vaccine dose. AZD1222 recipients whose second dose came at about 4 weeks and those whose second dose came at about 12 weeks were combined into one group, since spike-specific TCR depth and breadth did not differ between the two schedules. Vaccinee samples came from UK trials COV001 and COV002, including a single-blind randomized controlled phase 2/3 trial of AZD1222 (ChAdOx1 nCoV-19) in healthy adults. For TCRbeta chain sequencing, PBMC samples were collected from trial participants at day 0 and at day 28 after the second dose.

Worth noting for this clone: Its antigen has not been determined. Nothing much larger sits one base from this clone, and base qualities are not available.

The CDR3 regions of human TCRbeta chains were subjected to immunosequencing. In the authors' own workflow: TCRs in the repertoires were compared against a reference library of SARS-CoV-2-specific TCRs that had been generated with the MIRA antigen-specificity platform. Breadth was defined as the fraction of unique TCRs that were SARS-CoV-2-associated. Depth was defined as the fraction of total T cells that were SARS-CoV-2-associated. Each spike-specific TCR was assigned to its reactive spike region and to a CD4 or CD8 class using the MIRA data. Log10-transformed breadth and depth values were compared by one-way ANOVA with Sidak's multiple comparisons tests. TCRdb stores this immuneACCESS table with in-frame sequences only. Part of the clones is absent; in the studies checked, under half of the shortfall reflects unresolved V genes, and no reason is known for the rest. V and J calls and clone size are those listed in that table; D and trimming were worked out from the DNA. Within this sample are about 160,000 clones, with 92% of them counted one time only. The ten biggest clones cover roughly 3.3% of the sample.

Sequenced material: peripheral blood, taken 28 days after the second AZD1222 dose. This receptor was identified in an adult who received the AZD1222 COVID-19 vaccine. This receptor chain uses TRBV7-9 and TRBJ1-5; 8 nucleotides in the junction match TRBD1. The CDR3 amino acid sequence is: CASSLGQGIGSNQPQHF. The DNA sequence is TGTGCCAGCAGCTTAGGACAGGGGATTGGGAGCAATCAGCCCCAGCATTTT.